The 17 T cell receptor beta chains given below trace back to one sample, sequenced in a study of blood T cell repertoires in COVID-19 (dated by TCRdb to the early 2020s). Library preparation employed the immunoSEQ multiplex PCR assay. TCRdb's version of the immuneACCESS table is confined to in-frame rearrangements and falls short of the full clone set. An unresolved V gene accounts for under half of the shortfall where checked; the remainder is of unknown origin. Counted in this sample were over 200,000 clones; about 91% of them appeared once. The ten biggest clones cover 10% of the sample. The sample comprised PBMCs or T cells enriched from blood (not recorded which). Receptors originate from a man aged 18 to 35 with acute COVID-19.

The chain carries TRBV2 and TRBJ2-5, with D possibly matching TRBD2 (5 bases). This CDR3 has 13 residues. The V gene lost 5 bases and the J gene lost 5 bases, with 12 bases spanning the gap. CDR1 and CDR2 from the germline V gene are SNHLY and FYNNEI. The CDR3 sequence is CASSPGLVETQYF. CDR3 bases: TGTGCCAGCAGTCCAGGACTCGTGGAGACCCAGTACTTC.

The chain recombines TRBV24-1 with TRBJ2-2; maybe TRBD2 (6 bases). This CDR3 has 14 amino acids. The V end was cut by 7 bases, the J end by 1 base, with 9 bases between. Germline V lookup: CDR1 KGHDR, CDR2 SFDVKD. CDR3 nucleotides: TGTGCCACCAGCGGAGGGAAGAACACCGGGGAGCTGTTTTTT. Its protein product is CATSGGKNTGELFF.

The chain has TRBV30 and TRBJ2-3; TRBD2 is a possible D gene (5 bases). This CDR3 region has 14 residues. V was clipped by 0 bases and J by 5 bases, with 12 bases between them. The V gene's germline CDR1 is GTSNPN and CDR2 SVGIG (reference sequence). Here the CDR3 reads CAWSVGSGGDTQYF. The CDR3 DNA is TGTGCCTGGAGTGTAGGGTCAGGAGGAGATACGCAGTATTTT. The whole variable domain, remainder taken from reference TRBV30 and TRBJ2-3, is SQTIHQWPATLVQPVGSPLSLECTVEGTSNPNLYWYRQAAGRGLQLLFYSVGIGQISSEVPQNLSASRPQDRQFILSSKKLLLSDSGFYLCAWSVGSGGDTQYFGPGTRLTVL.

The chain carries TRBV27 and TRBJ1-2; possible D gene TRBD1, 6 bases. The CDR3 runs to 15 residues. CDR1 and CDR2 (germline): MNHEY, SMNVEV (reference sequence). Trimming stripped 4 bases from V and 4 bases from J, with 16 bases between. CDR3 loop: CASSWGHDVLYGYTF. CDR3 nucleotide sequence: TGTGCCAGCAGTTGGGGACACGACGTGCTCTATGGCTACACCTTC.

The chain is built from TRBV7-9 and TRBJ2-1, with 9 bases aligning to TRBD2. The germline CDR1 and CDR2 sequences are SEHNR and FQNEAQ (reference sequence). V lost 5 bases and J lost 0; bases outside the gene matches: 14. The CDR3 consists of 19 residues. This chain's CDR3 is CASSPIWLAGMSSYNEQFF. The CDR3 DNA is TGTGCCAGCAGCCCGATTTGGCTAGCGGGAATGAGCTCCTACAATGAGCAGTTCTTC.

This clone was detected ten times or more. V usage is TRBV5-1 and J usage is TRBJ1-6; D remains unclear. Germline CDR1 reads SGHRS; CDR2 reads YFSETQ. This CDR3 spans 13 amino acids. V was clipped by 4 bases and J by 8 bases, with 10 bases between them. The CDR3 sequence is CASSIHSDSPLHF. The CDR3 region has the DNA TGCGCCAGCAGCATCCACTCCGATTCACCCCTCCACTTT. Filled out from reference TRBV5-1 and TRBJ1-6, the complete variable domain reads KAGVTQTPRYLIKTRGQQVTLSCSPISGHRSVSWYQQTPGQGLQFLFEYFSETQRNKGNFPGRFSGRQFSNSRSEMNVSTLELGDSALYLCASSIHSDSPLHFGNGTRLTVT.

The V call is TRBV29-1, the J call TRBJ2-1; 11 bases align to TRBD2. Germline lookup yields CDR1 SQVTM and CDR2 ANQGSEA. Germline trimming cut 2 bases from V and 4 bases from J; bases unmatched to any gene: 4. CDR3 length equals 15 residues. The CDR3 coding sequence is TGCAGCGTTGAATTTACTAGCGGGAGATACAATGAGCAGTTCTTC. Translated, it gives CSVEFTSGRYNEQFF.

The CDR3 spells CASSSLSWDRDEKLFF. DNA for the CDR3: TGTGCCAGCAGTTCCCTTTCTTGGGACAGGGATGAAAAACTGTTTTTT. V and J are TRBV6-5 and TRBJ1-4; 9 positions agree with TRBD1. The CDR3 consists of 16 residues. From germline, CDR1 is MNHEY and CDR2 SVGAGI. J was trimmed by 6 bases and V by 4 bases; bases with no gene match: 9.

V and J are TRBV7-3 and TRBJ2-7, with D possibly being TRBD2 (5 bases). Per germline, CDR1 SGHTA and CDR2 FQGTGA. This CDR3 is 16 amino acids long. Trimming took off 1 base at V and 2 bases at J, with 15 bases between the two ends. CDR3 amino acids: CASSLISGRPTYEQYF. The CDR3 DNA is TGTGCCAGCAGCTTAATTTCTGGGAGACCGACCTACGAGCAGTACTTC.

The CDR3 region has the DNA TGTGCCATCATGTTCGGTGTGGGCGGGAGCTCGGGCGAGCAGTACTTC. It yields the protein CAIMFGVGGSSGEQYF. This sequence joins TRBV10-3 and TRBJ2-7; 7 bases align to TRBD2. The germline CDR1 and CDR2 sequences are ENHRY and SYGVKD. With V trimmed by 7 bases and J by 6 bases, 18 bases remained unmatched. This CDR3 contains 16 residues.

V usage is TRBV5-5 and J usage is TRBJ1-2; no firm D call. The CDR3 runs to 14 residues. The germline V gene encodes CDR1 SGHKS and CDR2 YYEKEE (reference sequence). V was trimmed by 1 base and J by 4 bases, leaving 11 bases between them. The DNA of the CDR3 is TGTGCCAGCAGCTTGTACCAGGATGGCTATGGCTACACCTTC. Protein product: CASSLYQDGYGYTF.

The J gene is TRBJ2-6, the V gene TRBV28, with D unresolved. This CDR3 is built from 13 residues. Trimming pared 7 bases from V and 4 bases from J, leaving 8 bases between. Germline-derived CDR1 and CDR2 are MDHEN and SYDVKM. The CDR3 bases are TGTGCCAGCAATAAGCCCGGGGCCAACGTCCTGACTTTC. It is translated as CASNKPGANVLTF.

CDR3 DNA sequence: TGTGCCTGGTCACGGGACAGGAATCAGCCCCAGCATTTT. It is translated as CAWSRDRNQPQHF. V usage is TRBV30 and J usage is TRBJ1-5; 8 bases are a match to TRBD1. Germline CDR1 GTSNPN, CDR2 SVGIG (reference sequence). The CDR3 extends over 13 amino acids. Losses at the gene ends were 5 bases for V and 4 bases for J; bases not matched to a gene: 4.

The genes are TRBV28 and TRBJ2-7, with 10 bases identical to TRBD1. The germline V gene encodes CDR1 MDHEN and CDR2 SYDVKM. This CDR3 is 13 amino acids long. V lost 7 bases and J lost 7; bases outside the gene matches: 7. This chain's CDR3 is CASKRQGADEQYF. In nucleotides, the CDR3 is TGTGCCAGCAAGCGACAGGGGGCGGATGAGCAGTACTTC.

This rearrangement joins TRBV19 to TRBJ1-5, with 9 nucleotides matching TRBD1. CDR1 and CDR2 (germline): LNHDA, SQIVND (reference sequence). The CDR3 has 14 residues. After removal of 1 base from V and 5 bases from J, the junction contained 0 bases not matched to a gene. CDR3 loop: CASSIGTGDQPQHF. In DNA, the CDR3 is TGTGCCAGTAGTATAGGGACAGGGGATCAGCCCCAGCATTTT.

The gene calls are TRBV30 and TRBJ2-3; 13 bases agree with TRBD2. Germline-derived CDR1 and CDR2 are GTSNPN and SVGIG (reference sequence). CDR3 length: 16 amino acids. V dropped 3 bases and J dropped 2; count of bases not matched to a gene: 5. The DNA of the CDR3 is TGTGCCTGGAGAGGACTAGCGGGAGCGCTCACAGATACGCAGTATTTT. Translated, it gives CAWRGLAGALTDTQYF.

The chain links TRBV11-1 to TRBJ2-7, with D possibly matching TRBD1 (6 bases). CDR1 is SGHAT and CDR2 is FQDESV in the germline V gene (reference sequence). The V and J ends lost 0 bases and 3 bases respectively, with 12 bases between them. There are 15 residues in the CDR3. The CDR3 protein is CASSLAPRGGYEQYF. CDR3 coding DNA: TGTGCCAGCAGCTTAGCCCCCCGAGGGGGCTACGAGCAGTACTTC.